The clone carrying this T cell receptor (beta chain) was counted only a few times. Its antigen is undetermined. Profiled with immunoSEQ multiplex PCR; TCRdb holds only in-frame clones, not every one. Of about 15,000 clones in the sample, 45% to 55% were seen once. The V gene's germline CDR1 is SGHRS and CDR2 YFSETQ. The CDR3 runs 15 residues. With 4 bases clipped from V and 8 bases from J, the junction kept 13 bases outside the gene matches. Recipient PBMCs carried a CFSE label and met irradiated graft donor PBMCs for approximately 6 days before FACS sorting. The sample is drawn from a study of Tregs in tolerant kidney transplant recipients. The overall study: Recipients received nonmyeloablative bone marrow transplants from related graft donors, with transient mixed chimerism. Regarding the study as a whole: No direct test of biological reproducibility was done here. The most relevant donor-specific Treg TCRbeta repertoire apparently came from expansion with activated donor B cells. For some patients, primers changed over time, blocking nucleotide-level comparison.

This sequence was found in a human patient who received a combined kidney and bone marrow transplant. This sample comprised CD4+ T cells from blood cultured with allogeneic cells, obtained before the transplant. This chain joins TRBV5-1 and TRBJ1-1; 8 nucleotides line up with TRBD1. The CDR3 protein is CASSLGTGNFAEAFF. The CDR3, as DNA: TGCGCCAGCAGCCTCGGGACAGGTAACTTCGCCGAAGCTTTCTTT. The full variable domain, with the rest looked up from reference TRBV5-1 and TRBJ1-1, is KAGVTQTPRYLIKTRGQQVTLSCSPISGHRSVSWYQQTPGQGLQFLFEYFSETQRNKGNFPGRFSGRQFSNSRSEMNVSTLELGDSALYLCASSLGTGNFAEAFFGQGTRLTVV.